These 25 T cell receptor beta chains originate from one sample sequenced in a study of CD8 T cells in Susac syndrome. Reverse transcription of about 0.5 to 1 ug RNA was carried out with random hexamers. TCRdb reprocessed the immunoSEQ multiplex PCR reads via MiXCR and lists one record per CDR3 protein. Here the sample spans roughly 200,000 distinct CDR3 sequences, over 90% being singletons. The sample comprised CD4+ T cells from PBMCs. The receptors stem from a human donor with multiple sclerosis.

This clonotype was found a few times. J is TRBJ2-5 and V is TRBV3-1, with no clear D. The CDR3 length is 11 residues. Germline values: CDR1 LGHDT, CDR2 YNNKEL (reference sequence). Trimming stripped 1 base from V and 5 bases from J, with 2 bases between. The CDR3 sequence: CASSQGETQYF. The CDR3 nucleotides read TGTGCCAGCAGCCAAGGGGAGACCCAGTACTTC.

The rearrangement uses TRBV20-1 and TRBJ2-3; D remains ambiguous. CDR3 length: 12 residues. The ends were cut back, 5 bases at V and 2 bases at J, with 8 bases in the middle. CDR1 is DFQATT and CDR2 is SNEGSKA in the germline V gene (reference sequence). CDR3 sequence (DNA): TGCAGTGCTGCTAAACCCACAGATACGCAGTATTTT. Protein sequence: CSAAKPTDTQYF.

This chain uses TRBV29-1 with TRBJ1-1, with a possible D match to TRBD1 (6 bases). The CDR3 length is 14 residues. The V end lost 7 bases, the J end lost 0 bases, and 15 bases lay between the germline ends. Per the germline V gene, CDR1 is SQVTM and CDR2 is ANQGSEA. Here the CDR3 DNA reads TGCAGCGCGGGGATAGGACAGTTGAACACTGAAGCTTTCTTT. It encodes CSAGIGQLNTEAFF.

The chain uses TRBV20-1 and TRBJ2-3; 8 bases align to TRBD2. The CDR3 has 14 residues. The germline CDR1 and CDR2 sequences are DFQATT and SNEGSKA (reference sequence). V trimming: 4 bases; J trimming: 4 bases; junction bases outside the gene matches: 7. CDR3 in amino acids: CSAMPGGLADTQYF. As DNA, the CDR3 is TGCAGTGCTATGCCGGGGGGGCTCGCAGATACGCAGTATTTT.

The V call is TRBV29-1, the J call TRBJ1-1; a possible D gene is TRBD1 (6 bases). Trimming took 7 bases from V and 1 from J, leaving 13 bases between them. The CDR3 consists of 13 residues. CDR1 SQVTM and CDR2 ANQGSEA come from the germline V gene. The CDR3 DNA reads TGCAGCGGTGGGGGCCAGGAGAACACTGAAGCTTTCTTT. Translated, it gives CSGGGQENTEAFF.

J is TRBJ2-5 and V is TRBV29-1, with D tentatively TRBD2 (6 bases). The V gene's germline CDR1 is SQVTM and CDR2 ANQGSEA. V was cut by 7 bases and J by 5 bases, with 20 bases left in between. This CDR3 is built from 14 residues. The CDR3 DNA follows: TGCAGCGCCTTCCTTCCAACTAGCTATGAGACCCAGTACTTC. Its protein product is CSAFLPTSYETQYF.

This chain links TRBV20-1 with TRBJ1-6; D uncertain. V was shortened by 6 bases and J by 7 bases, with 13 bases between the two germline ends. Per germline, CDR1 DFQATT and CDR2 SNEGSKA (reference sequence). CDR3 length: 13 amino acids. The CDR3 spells CSARTSSNSPLHF. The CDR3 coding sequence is TGCAGTGCCAGGACCTCATCAAATTCACCCCTCCACTTT.

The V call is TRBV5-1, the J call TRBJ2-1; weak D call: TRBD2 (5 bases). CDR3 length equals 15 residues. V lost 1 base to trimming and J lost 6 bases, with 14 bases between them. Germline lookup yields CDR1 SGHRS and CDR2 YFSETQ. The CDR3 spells CASSLYQRELNEQFF. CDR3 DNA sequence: TGCGCCAGCAGCTTGTATCAAAGGGAGCTCAATGAGCAGTTCTTC.

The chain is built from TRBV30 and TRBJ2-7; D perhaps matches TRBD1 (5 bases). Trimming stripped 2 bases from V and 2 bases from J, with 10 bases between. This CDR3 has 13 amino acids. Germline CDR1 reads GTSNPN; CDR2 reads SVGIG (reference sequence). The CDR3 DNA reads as TGTGCCTGGAGTTGGTCCAGGGCCTACGAGCAGTACTTC. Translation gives CAWSWSRAYEQYF.

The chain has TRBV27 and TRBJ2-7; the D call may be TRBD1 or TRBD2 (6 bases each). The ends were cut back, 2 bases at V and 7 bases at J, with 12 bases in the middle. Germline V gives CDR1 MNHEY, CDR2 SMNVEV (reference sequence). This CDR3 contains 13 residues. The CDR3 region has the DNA TGTGCCAGCAGTTTAGTTAAGGGGGGAGAGCAGTACTTC. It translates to CASSLVKGGEQYF.

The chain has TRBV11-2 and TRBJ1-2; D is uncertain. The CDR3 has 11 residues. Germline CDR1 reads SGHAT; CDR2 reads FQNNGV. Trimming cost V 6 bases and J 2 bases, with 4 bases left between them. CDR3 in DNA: TGTGCCAGCAGTAAGAACTATGGCTACACCTTC. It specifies CASSKNYGYTF.

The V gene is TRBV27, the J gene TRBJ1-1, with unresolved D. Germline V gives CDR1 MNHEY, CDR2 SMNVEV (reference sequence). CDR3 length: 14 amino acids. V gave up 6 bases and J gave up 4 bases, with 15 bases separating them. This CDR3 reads CASSLRGLGTEAFF. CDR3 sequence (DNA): TGTGCCAGCAGCCTTCGTGGACTGGGCACTGAAGCTTTCTTT.

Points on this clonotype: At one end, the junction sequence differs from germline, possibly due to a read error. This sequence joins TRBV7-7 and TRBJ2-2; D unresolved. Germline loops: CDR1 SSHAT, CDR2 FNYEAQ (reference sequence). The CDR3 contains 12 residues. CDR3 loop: CASSPDAGELFF. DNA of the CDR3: TGTGCTAGCAGCCCAGACGCCGGGGAGCTGTTTTTT.

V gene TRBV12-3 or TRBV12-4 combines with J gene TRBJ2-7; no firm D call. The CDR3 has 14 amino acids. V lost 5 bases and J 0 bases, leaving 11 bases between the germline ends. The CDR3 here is CASSQRSRSYEQYF. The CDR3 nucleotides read TGTGCCAGCAGTCAACGGTCCCGCTCCTACGAGCAGTACTTC.

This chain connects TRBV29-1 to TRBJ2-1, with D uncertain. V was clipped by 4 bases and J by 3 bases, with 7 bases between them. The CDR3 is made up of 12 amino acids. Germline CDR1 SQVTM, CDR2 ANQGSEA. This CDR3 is CSVGPSYNEQFF. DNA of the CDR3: TGCAGCGTTGGTCCTAGCTACAATGAGCAGTTCTTC.

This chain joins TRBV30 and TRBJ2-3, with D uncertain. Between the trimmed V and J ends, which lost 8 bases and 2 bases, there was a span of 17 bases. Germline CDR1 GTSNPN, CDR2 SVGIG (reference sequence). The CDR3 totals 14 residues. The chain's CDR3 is CAGRTGPSTDTQYF. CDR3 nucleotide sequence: TGTGCCGGACGGACGGGTCCGTCCACAGATACGCAGTATTTT.

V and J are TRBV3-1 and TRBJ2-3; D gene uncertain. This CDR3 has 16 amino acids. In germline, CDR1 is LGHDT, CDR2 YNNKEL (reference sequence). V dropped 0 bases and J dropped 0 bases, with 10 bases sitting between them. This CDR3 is CASSQESLLSTDTQYF. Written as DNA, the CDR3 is TGTGCCAGCAGCCAAGAATCCCTACTTAGCACAGATACGCAGTATTTT.

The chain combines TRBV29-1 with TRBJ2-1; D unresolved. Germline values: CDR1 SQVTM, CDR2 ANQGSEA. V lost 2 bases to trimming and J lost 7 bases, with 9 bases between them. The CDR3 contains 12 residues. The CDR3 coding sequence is TGCAGCGTTGAATATCCCCAGAATGAGCAGTTCTTC. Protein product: CSVEYPQNEQFF.

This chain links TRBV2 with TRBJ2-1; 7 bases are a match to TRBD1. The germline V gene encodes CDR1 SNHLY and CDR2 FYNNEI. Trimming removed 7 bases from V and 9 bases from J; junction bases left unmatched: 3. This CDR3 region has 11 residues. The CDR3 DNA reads TGTGCCAGCAAAGGGGGCGGTGAGCAGTTCTTC. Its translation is CASKGGGEQFF.

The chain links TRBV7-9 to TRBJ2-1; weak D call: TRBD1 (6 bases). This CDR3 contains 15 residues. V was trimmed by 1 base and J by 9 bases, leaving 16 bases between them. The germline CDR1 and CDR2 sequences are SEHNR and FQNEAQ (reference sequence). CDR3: CASSLGDRQGSEQFF. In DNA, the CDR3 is TGTGCCAGCAGCTTAGGAGACAGGCAGGGGAGTGAGCAGTTCTTC. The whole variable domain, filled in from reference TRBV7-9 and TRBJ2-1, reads DTGVSQNPRHKITKRGQNVTFRCDPISEHNRLYWYRQTLGQGPEFLTYFQNEAQLEKSRLLSDRFSAERPKGSFSTLEIQRTEQGDSAMYLCASSLGDRQGSEQFFGPGTRLTVL.

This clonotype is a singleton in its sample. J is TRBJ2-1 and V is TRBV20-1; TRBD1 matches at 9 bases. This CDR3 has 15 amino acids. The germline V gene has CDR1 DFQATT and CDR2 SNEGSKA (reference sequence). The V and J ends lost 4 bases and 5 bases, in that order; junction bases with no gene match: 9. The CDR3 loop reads CSATSGTGSNNEQFF. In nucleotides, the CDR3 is TGCAGTGCTACCTCCGGGACAGGGTCGAACAATGAGCAGTTCTTC.

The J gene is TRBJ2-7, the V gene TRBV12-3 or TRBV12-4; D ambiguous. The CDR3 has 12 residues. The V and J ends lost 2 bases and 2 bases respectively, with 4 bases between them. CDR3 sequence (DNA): TGTGCCAGCAGTTTATACACCTACGAGCAGTACTTC. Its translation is CASSLYTYEQYF.

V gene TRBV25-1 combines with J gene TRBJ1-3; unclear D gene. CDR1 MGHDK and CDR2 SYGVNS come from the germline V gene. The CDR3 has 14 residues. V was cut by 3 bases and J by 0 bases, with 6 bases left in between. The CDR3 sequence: CASSDVVSGNTIYF. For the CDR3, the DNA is TGTGCCAGCAGTGACGTGGTCTCTGGAAACACCATATATTTT. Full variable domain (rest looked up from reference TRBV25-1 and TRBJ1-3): EADIYQTPRYLVIGTGKKITLECSQTMGHDKMYWYQQDPGMELHLIHYSYGVNSTEKGDLSSESTVSRIRTEHFPLTLESARPSHTSQYLCASSDVVSGNTIYFGEGSWLTVV.

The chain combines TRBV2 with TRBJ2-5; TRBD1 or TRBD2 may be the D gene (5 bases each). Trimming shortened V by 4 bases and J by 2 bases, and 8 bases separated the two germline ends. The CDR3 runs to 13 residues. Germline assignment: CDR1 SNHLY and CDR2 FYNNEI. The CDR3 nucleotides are TGTGCCAGCAGTGGTGGGGGACAAGAGACCCAGTACTTC. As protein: CASSGGGQETQYF.

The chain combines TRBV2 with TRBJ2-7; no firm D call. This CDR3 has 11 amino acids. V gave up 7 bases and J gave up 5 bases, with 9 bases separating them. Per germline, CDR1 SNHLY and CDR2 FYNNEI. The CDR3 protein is CASTRTDEQYF. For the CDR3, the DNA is TGTGCCAGCACTCGAACGGACGAGCAGTACTTC. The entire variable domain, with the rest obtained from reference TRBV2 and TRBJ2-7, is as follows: EPEVTQTPSHQVTQMGQEVILRCVPISNHLYFYWYRQILGQKVEFLVSFYNNEISEKSEIFDDQFSVERPDGSNFTLKIRSTKLEDSAMYFCASTRTDEQYFGPGTRLTVT.